Below, 22 T cell receptor beta chains from the same sample are listed, as sequenced in a study of T cell changes during pregnancy in multiple sclerosis. The protocol was immunoSEQ multiplex PCR, while the TCRdb copy is restricted to in-frame clones and leaves out a portion. The table lists 30,000 or so clones, 80% to 90% of them singletons, with 0.6% to 0.85% in the top ten. The material sequenced was CD4+ T cells from peripheral blood mononuclear cells, taken in the second trimester of pregnancy. Receptors originate from a female donor with multiple sclerosis, enrolled in a pregnancy study.

The genes are TRBV4-2 and TRBJ2-2; 10 bases agree with TRBD1. After removal of 1 base from V and 5 bases from J, the junction contained 4 bases not matched to a gene. The germline CDR1 and CDR2 sequences are LGHNA and YNFKEQ. The CDR3 length is 16 residues. The CDR3 sequence: CASSQGRQGATGELFF. The CDR3 DNA sequence: TGTGCCAGCAGCCAAGGGAGACAGGGGGCGACCGGGGAGCTGTTTTTT.

The V gene is TRBV18, the J gene TRBJ1-1; D not resolved. The CDR3 has 13 amino acids. Per germline, CDR1 KGHSH and CDR2 LQKENI. Trimming cost V 3 bases and J 7 bases, with 12 bases left between them. CDR3: CASSPPGGVEAFF. DNA for the CDR3: TGTGCCAGCTCACCCCCGGGAGGAGTTGAAGCTTTCTTT.

The V call is TRBV6-6, the J call TRBJ2-4; 10 nucleotides line up with TRBD1. This CDR3 has 15 amino acids. Looked up from germline, CDR1 is MNHNY and CDR2 is SVGAGI (reference sequence). V was clipped by 6 bases and J by 1 base; unmatched bases: 3. The CDR3 sequence: CASRRTGGAKNIQYF. CDR3 in DNA: TGTGCCAGCAGGAGGACAGGGGGGGCCAAAAACATTCAGTACTTC.

This clone is a singleton in its sample. V usage is TRBV28 and J usage is TRBJ1-2; TRBD1 aligns across 9 bases. Per germline, CDR1 MDHEN and CDR2 SYDVKM. Germline trimming cut 6 bases from V and 7 bases from J; bases unmatched to any gene: 12. This CDR3 contains 15 residues. In DNA, the CDR3 is TGTGCCAGCAGCCGGACAACTACAGGGGGCGGTGGCTACACCTTC. Its protein product is CASSRTTTGGGGYTF.

The DNA for the CDR3 is TGCGCCAGCAGCCAGCCACCTCGGGGGAAGCAGTATTTT. Translation: CASSQPPRGKQYF. The V gene is TRBV4-1, the J gene TRBJ2-3; D may be TRBD2 (6 bases). V was trimmed by 3 bases and J by 11 bases, leaving 15 bases between them. This CDR3 is built from 13 residues. CDR1 is MGHRA and CDR2 is YSYEKL in the germline V gene.

V is TRBV30 and J is TRBJ2-7, with a weak D call TRBD2 (6 bases). V lost 3 bases and J 6 bases, leaving 12 bases between the germline ends. The CDR3 length is 12 residues. The germline CDR1 and CDR2 sequences are GTSNPN and SVGIG (reference sequence). As DNA, the CDR3 is TGTGCCTGGAGCCGAGGAGGGCGCGAGCAGTACTTC. Amino acid sequence: CAWSRGGREQYF.

This sequence joins TRBV6-1 and TRBJ1-2; TRBD1 might be the D (5 bases). This CDR3 spans 14 amino acids. Deletions cut 6 bases from V and 4 bases from J, with 15 bases between. Germline V CDR1 and CDR2: MNHNS, SASEGT. CDR3 in DNA: TGTGCCAGCAGCTGGAAAATCGGGGGCTATGGCTACACCTTC. As protein: CASSWKIGGYGYTF.

The chain links TRBV30 to TRBJ2-3, with TRBD2 matching 10 bases. V lost 0 bases and J lost 7; bases outside the gene matches: 4. The germline gives CDR1 GTSNPN, CDR2 SVGIG (reference sequence). This CDR3 contains 14 residues. CDR3 region: CAWSVLAGSNTQYF. The CDR3 bases are TGTGCCTGGAGTGTACTAGCGGGGTCCAATACGCAGTATTTT. The variable domain in full, completed from reference TRBV30 and TRBJ2-3, reads SQTIHQWPATLVQPVGSPLSLECTVEGTSNPNLYWYRQAAGRGLQLLFYSVGIGQISSEVPQNLSASRPQDRQFILSSKKLLLSDSGFYLCAWSVLAGSNTQYFGPGTRLTVL.

The gene calls are TRBV27 and TRBJ1-6; no clear D. Trimming took off 2 bases at V and 6 bases at J, with 17 bases between the two ends. The germline V gene encodes CDR1 MNHEY and CDR2 SMNVEV (reference sequence). This CDR3 has 17 amino acids. The CDR3 sequence is CASSLLAPWRINSPLHF. DNA of the CDR3: TGTGCCAGCAGTTTACTCGCGCCGTGGAGGATTAATTCACCCCTCCACTTT.

The chain is built from TRBV5-5 and TRBJ2-6, with D possibly TRBD2 on 7 matching bases. Germline V gene sequence: CDR1 SGHKS, CDR2 YYEKEE (reference sequence). The V and J ends lost 4 bases and 2 bases respectively, with 16 bases between them. The CDR3 is 17 amino acids. Here the CDR3 DNA reads TGTGCCAGCAGCGCGGGCCAGGGGAGGGCTGGGGCCAACGTCCTGACTTTC. Its translation: CASSAGQGRAGANVLTF.

This clone occurred once. The chain couples TRBV4-3 to TRBJ2-1; 9 nucleotides line up with TRBD1. Germline assignment: CDR1 LGHNA and CDR2 YSLEER. The CDR3 consists of 14 residues. J gave up 7 bases and V 11 bases, and 12 bases lay outside the gene matches. In nucleotides, the CDR3 is TGCGCCTCTAAATCCGAACAGGGGGCGAATGAGCAGTTCTTC. It is translated as CASKSEQGANEQFF.

The V and J genes are TRBV7-8 and TRBJ2-7, with 11 bases matching TRBD1. The germline gives CDR1 SGHVS, CDR2 FQNEAQ. The V gene end was trimmed by 2 bases and the J gene end by 2 bases; junction bases not matched to a gene: 8. The CDR3 spans 17 residues. The CDR3, as DNA: TGTGCCAGCAGCTTAAGGCCCCAGGGACAGGGGGCCTACGAGCAGTACTTC. Translating gives CASSLRPQGQGAYEQYF.

The rearrangement links TRBV28 to TRBJ1-4, with 11 bases aligning to TRBD1. The germline CDR1 and CDR2 sequences are MDHEN and SYDVKM. The CDR3 runs to 15 residues. Unmatched junction bases numbered 7, after V lost 5 bases and J lost 8 bases. CDR3 in DNA: TGTGCCAGCAGTCCCGTCTGGACAGGGGGCGAAAAACTGTTTTTT. Protein: CASSPVWTGGEKLFF.

This clone was detected only a few times. In DNA, the CDR3 is TGTGCCAGCAGCGTGGGGGCAGGGAGGGACTATGGCTACACCTTC. Translating gives CASSVGAGRDYGYTF. This chain uses TRBV9 with TRBJ1-2, with D perhaps TRBD1 (6 bases). Germline loops: CDR1 SGDLS, CDR2 YYNGEE. The CDR3 has 15 amino acids. Between the trimmed V and J ends, which lost 2 bases and 3 bases, there was a span of 14 bases.

The chain joins TRBV10-1 to TRBJ1-1; D not certain. Germline V gene sequence: CDR1 WNHNN, CDR2 SYGVQD (reference sequence). The CDR3 consists of 14 residues. V was pared by 6 bases and J by 0 bases, with 11 bases between. The CDR3 loop is CASSPTGMNTEAFF. As DNA, the CDR3 is TGCGCCAGCAGCCCGACGGGGATGAACACTGAAGCTTTCTTT.

V gene TRBV19 combines with J gene TRBJ1-5, with D unresolved. Trimming took off 4 bases at V and 0 bases at J, with 16 bases between the two ends. The germline gives CDR1 LNHDA, CDR2 SQIVND (reference sequence). The CDR3 has 17 residues. The DNA for the CDR3 is TGTGCCAGTAGTAGCCCTCCGGCGGCTAATAGCAATCAGCCCCAGCATTTT. It specifies CASSSPPAANSNQPQHF.

V is TRBV7-2 and J is TRBJ1-1; 8 bases are shared with TRBD1. V was pared by 4 bases and J by 3 bases, with 4 bases of the junction left unmatched. The CDR3 has 14 residues. Germline V gene sequence: CDR1 SGHTA, CDR2 FQGNSA. This CDR3 reads CASSSYRGDTEAFF. In DNA form, the CDR3 reads TGTGCCAGCAGCTCATACAGGGGGGACACTGAAGCTTTCTTT. Together with reference TRBV7-2 and TRBJ1-1, the CDR3 gives the full variable domain: GAGVSQSPSNKVTEKGKDVELRCDPISGHTALYWYRQSLGQGLEFLIYFQGNSAPDKSGLPSDRFSAERTGGSVSTLTIQRTQQEDSAVYLCASSSYRGDTEAFFGQGTRLTVV.

The chain carries TRBV10-2 and TRBJ2-7, with D perhaps TRBD1 (5 bases). V lost 0 bases and J 3 bases, leaving 12 bases between the germline ends. The CDR3 totals 15 residues. Germline CDR1 WSHSY, CDR2 SAAADI. In DNA form, the CDR3 reads TGCGCCAGCAGTGAGTCTGTTGGGGCGGACTACGAGCAGTACTTC. Its translation is CASSESVGADYEQYF.

This sequence joins TRBV19 and TRBJ2-4; weak D call: TRBD2 (6 bases). The CDR3 is made up of 15 amino acids. V was shortened by 3 bases and J by 4 bases, with 13 bases between the two germline ends. Germline V gene lookup returns CDR1 LNHDA and CDR2 SQIVND (reference sequence). The CDR3 region is CASSIWWGVKNIQYF. CDR3 nucleotide sequence: TGTGCCAGTAGTATTTGGTGGGGGGTTAAAAACATTCAGTACTTC.

This chain links TRBV2 with TRBJ2-5; 13 nucleotides match TRBD2. This CDR3 has 16 residues. The ends lost 1 base at V and 4 bases at J; junction bases unmatched: 3. Germline V lookup: CDR1 SNHLY, CDR2 FYNNEI. The CDR3 region is CASSEGTSGGRETQYF. The CDR3 nucleotides are TGTGCCAGCAGTGAAGGGACTAGCGGGGGACGAGAGACCCAGTACTTC.

This rearrangement joins TRBV29-1 to TRBJ2-1; TRBD1 aligns across 7 bases. There are 17 residues in the CDR3. V lost 3 bases, J lost 1 base, and 12 bases stayed unmatched. Germline V gene lookup returns CDR1 SQVTM and CDR2 ANQGSEA. CDR3 DNA: TGCAGCGTTGAGGGATCCTACCGGGACAGTTCCTACAATGAGCAGTTCTTC. Translating it yields CSVEGSYRDSSYNEQFF.

This chain joins TRBV11-1 and TRBJ1-1; TRBD1 might be the D (6 bases). V lost 4 bases, J lost 3 bases, and 9 bases lay in between. This CDR3 region has 13 residues. The germline CDR1 and CDR2 sequences are SGHAT and FQDESV (reference sequence). The CDR3: CASSSDSHTEAFF. CDR3 DNA: TGTGCCAGCAGCTCGGACAGTCACACTGAAGCTTTCTTT. Full variable domain (outside the CDR3, taken from reference TRBV11-1 and TRBJ1-1): EAEVAQSPRYKITEKSQAVAFWCDPISGHATLYWYRQILGQGPELLVQFQDESVVDDSQLPKDRFSAERLKGVDSTLKIQPAELGDSAMYLCASSSDSHTEAFFGQGTRLTVV.